Below are 14 T cell receptor beta chains sequenced from a single sample in a study of T cells in pancreatic ductal adenocarcinoma. The assay was immunoSEQ multiplex PCR, and TCRdb's table has in-frame clones only and misses some. The data hold approximately 97,000 clones, with 90% to 95% observed a single time. Surgery without prior neoadjuvant therapy was the treatment of the selected pancreatic ductal adenocarcinoma patients. Sequenced input: PBMCs. The receptors come from a human donor with pancreatic ductal adenocarcinoma.

This chain links TRBV5-1 with TRBJ2-3; 12 nucleotides match TRBD2. CDR1 is SGHRS and CDR2 is YFSETQ in the germline V gene. The CDR3 consists of 17 residues. With V trimmed by 3 bases and J by 2 bases, 7 bases remained unmatched. The CDR3 region is CASSWATSGRVTDTQYF. DNA of the CDR3: TGCGCCAGCAGCTGGGCGACTAGCGGGAGAGTCACAGATACGCAGTATTTT.

This clone was seen only once. The rearrangement uses TRBV5-4 and TRBJ2-1; the match to TRBD2 covers 11 bases. This CDR3 has 17 residues. Per germline, CDR1 SGHNT and CDR2 YYREEE (reference sequence). Trimming cost V 4 bases and J 1 base; bases outside gene matches: 7. The CDR3 DNA follows: TGTGCCAGCAGCCACAGGACTAGCGGGTTTTCCTACAATGAGCAGTTCTTC. It is translated as CASSHRTSGFSYNEQFF.

The V gene is TRBV27, the J gene TRBJ1-2; 10 positions agree with TRBD1. Germline CDR1 is MNHEY and CDR2 is SMNVEV (reference sequence). This CDR3 spans 13 amino acids. Trimming cost V 9 bases and J 4 bases; bases outside gene matches: 5. CDR3 DNA sequence: TGTGCCAGTGGGACAGGGGATGGCTATGGCTACACCTTC. This encodes CASGTGDGYGYTF.

V is TRBV6-5 and J is TRBJ2-5, with D possibly TRBD2 on 6 matching bases. The CDR3 consists of 12 residues. V dropped 8 bases and J dropped 7 bases, with 14 bases sitting between them. CDR1 and CDR2 (germline): MNHEY, SVGAGI. DNA of the CDR3: TGTGCCAGCGCCGCGCGGGATGGGACCCAGTACTTC. It encodes CASAARDGTQYF.

The chain carries TRBV28 and TRBJ2-3, with TRBD2 matching 12 bases. The CDR3 sequence is 16 residues long. Germline V gene lookup returns CDR1 MDHEN and CDR2 SYDVKM. After removal of 7 bases from V and 4 bases from J, the junction contained 9 bases not matched to a gene. CDR3: CASTGRLAGEADTQYF. CDR3 nucleotides: TGTGCCAGCACCGGACGACTAGCGGGAGAGGCAGATACGCAGTATTTT.

The V gene is TRBV15, the J gene TRBJ2-7, with TRBD2 as a possible D gene (5 bases). V was clipped by 6 bases and J by 2 bases, with 11 bases between them. The CDR3 loop spans 13 amino acids. The germline V gene encodes CDR1 LNHNV and CDR2 YYDKDF (reference sequence). The CDR3 DNA is TGTGCCACCAGTTCGGGGTACGCCTACGAGCAGTACTTC. Translating it yields CATSSGYAYEQYF.

V is TRBV2 and J is TRBJ2-4, with TRBD2 matching 13 bases. The V segment lost 4 bases and the J segment 0 bases; nucleotides outside the gene matches: 12. CDR3 size: 20 residues. Germline lookup yields CDR1 SNHLY and CDR2 FYNNEI. The chain's CDR3 is CASSAGGLAGWVLAKNIQYF. DNA of the CDR3: TGTGCCAGCAGTGCCGGGGGACTAGCGGGATGGGTACTAGCCAAAAACATTCAGTACTTC.

The chain uses TRBV2 and TRBJ1-5, with D perhaps matching TRBD1 (6 bases). CDR1 is SNHLY, CDR2 FYNNEI, per germline. The V end was cut by 6 bases, the J end by 7 bases, with 10 bases between. CDR3 size: 12 residues. The CDR3 loop is CASRQGGQPQHF. Here the CDR3 DNA reads TGTGCCAGCAGACAGGGTGGCCAGCCCCAGCATTTT.

The chain couples TRBV6-6 to TRBJ2-3, with 12 bases lining up with TRBD2. The CDR3 consists of 13 residues. Germline V lookup: CDR1 MNHNY, CDR2 SVGAGI (reference sequence). Trimming took 10 bases from V and 6 from J; bases not matched to a gene: 5. CDR3 residues: CATRLAGADTQYF. The CDR3 DNA sequence: TGTGCCACCAGACTAGCGGGAGCTGATACGCAGTATTTT.

The genes are TRBV7-3 and TRBJ2-7, with 7 bases matching TRBD2. The CDR3 totals 13 residues. V was pared by 1 base and J by 6 bases, with 3 bases of the junction left unmatched. Germline values: CDR1 SGHTA, CDR2 FQGTGA. CDR3: CASSLMRGSEQYF. CDR3 nucleotides: TGTGCCAGCAGCTTAATGCGCGGGAGCGAGCAGTACTTC.

The rearrangement links TRBV28 to TRBJ1-2; TRBD1 aligns across 9 bases. With 6 bases clipped from V and 8 bases from J, the junction kept 19 bases outside the gene matches. This CDR3 contains 17 residues. Germline CDR1 and CDR2: MDHEN and SYDVKM. The CDR3 coding sequence is TGTGCCAGCAGCCAGCCCCGGGACAGGGATTTTTTGTGGGGCTACACCTTC. Residues: CASSQPRDRDFLWGYTF.

The V call is TRBV9, the J call TRBJ1-4, with 7 nucleotides matching TRBD1. CDR1 SGDLS and CDR2 YYNGEE come from the germline V gene. The trim removed 4 bases at V and 10 bases at J, leaving 7 bases unmatched. The CDR3 extends over 13 amino acids. CDR3 loop: CASSPGTEGKLFF. The CDR3 coding sequence is TGTGCCAGCAGCCCCGGGACAGAGGGAAAACTGTTTTTT.

Here the CDR3 DNA reads TGTGCCCTTCGGGCCGGTAGCGGGGGCTCCTACGAGCAGTACTTC. Its protein product is CALRAGSGGSYEQYF. The rearrangement links TRBV10-3 to TRBJ2-7; TRBD2 matches 9 bases. The CDR3 runs 15 residues. The germline gives CDR1 ENHRY, CDR2 SYGVKD. After removal of 11 bases from V and 0 bases from J, the junction contained 11 bases not matched to a gene.

This clone was counted a few times. The CDR3 sequence is CASSYAGRATYEQYF. DNA of the CDR3: TGTGCCAGCAGTTACGCCGGGAGGGCAACCTACGAGCAGTACTTC. The chain employs TRBV6-5 and TRBJ2-7; 8 bases agree with TRBD2. The CDR3 runs to 15 residues. Germline V gene lookup returns CDR1 MNHEY and CDR2 SVGAGI. The V gene end was trimmed by 2 bases and the J gene end by 2 bases; junction bases not matched to a gene: 5.